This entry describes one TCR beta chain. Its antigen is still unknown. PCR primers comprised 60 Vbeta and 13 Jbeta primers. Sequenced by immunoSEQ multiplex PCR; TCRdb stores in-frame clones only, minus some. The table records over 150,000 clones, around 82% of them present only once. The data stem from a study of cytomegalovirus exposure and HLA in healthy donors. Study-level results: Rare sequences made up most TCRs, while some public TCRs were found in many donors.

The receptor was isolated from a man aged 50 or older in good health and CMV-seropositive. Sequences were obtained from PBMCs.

DNA for the CDR3: TGTGCCAGCAGCCAAGCCCACGGGACTCGCCACAATGAGCAGTTCTTC. Translating it yields CASSQAHGTRHNEQFF. V usage is TRBV4-2 and J usage is TRBJ2-1; D perhaps matches TRBD2 (6 bases). Germline assignment: CDR1 LGHNA and CDR2 YNFKEQ. This CDR3 has 16 amino acids. Trimming removed 1 base from V and 5 bases from J, with 15 bases in between.